This T cell receptor (beta chain) was captured by sequencing in a study of vaccination effects on CD4 cells after COVID-19. About the study: The vaccine given was either BNT162b2 or mRNA-1273, in two doses.

A word on this clone: Its target is not known.

The germline V and J ends were trimmed by 0 bases and 8 bases, with 4 bases remaining between them. Per the germline V gene, CDR1 is SGHTA and CDR2 is FQGTGA. The CDR3 covers 12 residues. Sequencing was preceded by expansion of antigen-specific CD4+ T cells with viral peptide pools in the ViraFEST assay. Following 10 days of culture, CD4+ T cells were isolated. Vaccine recipients lacked prior SARS-CoV-2 infection and had negative nucleocapsid antibodies. The protocol was immunoSEQ multiplex PCR, while the TCRdb copy is restricted to in-frame clones and leaves out a portion. Of around 45,000 clones in the sample, around 76% were seen once.

The sequencing here drew on CD4+ T cells from PBMCs cultured with SARS-CoV-2 spike peptides, taken before COVID-19 vaccination. The chain recombines TRBV7-3 with TRBJ2-2; D gene unclear. This TCR was recovered from a human donor who received a COVID-19 vaccine. Written as DNA, the CDR3 is TGTGCCAGCAGCTTAACCATAGGGGAGCTGTTTTTT. Translating gives CASSLTIGELFF. The full variable domain, completed using reference TRBV7-3 and TRBJ2-2, is GAGVSQTPSNKVTEKGKYVELRCDPISGHTALYWYRQSLGQGPEFLIYFQGTGAADDSGLPNDRFFAVRPEGSVSTLKIQRTERGDSAVYLCASSLTIGELFFGEGSRLTVL.